The 27 T cell receptor beta chains presented below share a single source sample, sequenced in a study of blood T cell repertoires in COVID-19. The assay was immunoSEQ multiplex PCR, and TCRdb's table has in-frame clones only and misses some. The repertoire includes approximately 59,000 clones, 81% of them detected once, and 15% to 19% sits in the top ten. Specimen: peripheral blood. The origin of the receptors is an elderly man with acute or convalescent COVID-19.

This clone turned up a few times. This rearrangement joins TRBV3-1 (or the pseudogene TRBV3-2) to TRBJ2-7; 10 positions match TRBD2. Germline CDR1 and CDR2: LGHDT and YNNKEL (reference sequence). J lost 3 bases, V lost 1 base, and 12 bases had no gene match. The CDR3 has 18 residues. CDR3 residues: CASSQGAGGPVIIYEQYF. The CDR3 nucleotides read TGTGCCAGCAGCCAAGGAGCGGGAGGGCCGGTAATAATCTACGAGCAGTACTTC.

The chain has TRBV7-6 and TRBJ1-1; tentative D call: TRBD1 (5 bases). V lost 4 bases to trimming and J lost 7 bases, with 10 bases between them. Per germline, CDR1 SGHVS and CDR2 FNYEAQ. The CDR3 spans 12 residues. The CDR3 DNA follows: TGTGCCAGCAGCTCCAGGGTCGGTGAAGCTTTCTTT. Its protein product is CASSSRVGEAFF.

The chain has TRBV7-2 and TRBJ2-2; D is possibly TRBD1 (6 bases). This CDR3 has 13 amino acids. With 6 bases removed from V and 5 bases from J, the gap between germline ends came to 10 bases. The germline CDR1 and CDR2 sequences are SGHTA and FQGNSA. CDR3 loop: CASRYRVTGELFF. The CDR3 DNA sequence: TGTGCCAGCAGGTACAGGGTTACCGGGGAGCTGTTTTTT.

This chain connects TRBV24-1 to TRBJ1-5, with TRBD1 identical over 7 bases. Germline V gene data show CDR1 as KGHDR and CDR2 as SFDVKD. Unmatched junction bases numbered 9, after V lost 3 bases and J lost 5 bases. The CDR3 is 16 residues long. CDR3 in amino acids: CATSDAKGGADQPQHF. The CDR3 bases are TGTGCCACCAGTGATGCGAAAGGGGGCGCGGATCAGCCCCAGCATTTT.

CDR3 coding DNA: TGCGCCAGCAGCTTTCGAGTTAGCGGGGGGGCTTACGAGCAGTACTTC. This codes for CASSFRVSGGAYEQYF. The gene calls are TRBV5-1 and TRBJ2-7, with 11 bases aligning to TRBD2. The junction had 8 bases not matched to a gene; V was cut back by 2 bases and J by 4 bases. CDR1 and CDR2 from the germline V gene are SGHRS and YFSETQ. This CDR3 has 16 amino acids. The variable domain in full, with the rest retrieved from reference TRBV5-1 and TRBJ2-7, is KAGVTQTPRYLIKTRGQQVTLSCSPISGHRSVSWYQQTPGQGLQFLFEYFSETQRNKGNFPGRFSGRQFSNSRSEMNVSTLELGDSALYLCASSFRVSGGAYEQYFGPGTRLTVT.

The sample holds one count of this clone. This chain uses TRBV19 with TRBJ2-1, with D uncertain. This CDR3 spans 13 amino acids. Germline values: CDR1 LNHDA, CDR2 SQIVND (reference sequence). The V gene lost 3 bases and the J gene lost 3 bases, with 6 bases spanning the gap. CDR3 amino acids: CASSMLDYNEQFF. CDR3 coding DNA: TGTGCCAGTAGTATGTTAGACTACAATGAGCAGTTCTTC.

CDR3 DNA sequence: TGTGCCAGCAGCGTAAGGGACAGGGGAAACATTCAGTACTTC. Amino acid sequence: CASSVRDRGNIQYF. V gene TRBV9 combines with J gene TRBJ2-4; 10 nucleotides agree with TRBD1. Trimming removed 1 base from V and 6 bases from J; junction bases left unmatched: 1. The CDR3 covers 14 residues. Germline V gene lookup returns CDR1 SGDLS and CDR2 YYNGEE.

This chain uses TRBV14 with TRBJ2-3; D is possibly TRBD2 (5 bases). Looked up from germline, CDR1 is SGHDN and CDR2 is FVKESK. The germline V and J ends were trimmed by 7 bases and 6 bases, with 11 bases remaining between them. The CDR3 is 12 amino acids. As DNA, the CDR3 is TGTGCCAGCACTCGGGGAGAGGATACGCAGTATTTT. Its protein product is CASTRGEDTQYF.

V usage is TRBV7-2 and J usage is TRBJ2-7, with a weak D call TRBD2 (6 bases). The germline V gene encodes CDR1 SGHTA and CDR2 FQGNSA. The CDR3 has 14 residues. V lost 4 bases to trimming and J lost 5 bases, with 15 bases between them. The chain's CDR3 is CASSSTGGVDEQYF. CDR3 sequence (DNA): TGTGCCAGCAGCTCTACAGGAGGGGTAGACGAGCAGTACTTC.

This chain uses TRBV6-5 with TRBJ1-4; D remains unclear. V was trimmed by 6 bases and J by 6 bases, leaving 14 bases between them. Germline V gene data show CDR1 as MNHEY and CDR2 as SVGAGI. The CDR3 consists of 14 residues. The CDR3 protein is CASSSGFLHEKLFF. In DNA, the CDR3 is TGTGCCAGCAGCTCAGGTTTCCTTCATGAAAAACTGTTTTTT.

This clone was recorded a few times. The rearrangement joins TRBV3-1 (or the pseudogene TRBV3-2) to TRBJ2-2, with D tentatively TRBD2 (7 bases). This CDR3 spans 18 amino acids. CDR1 and CDR2 from the germline V gene are LGHDT and YNNKEL (reference sequence). With 0 bases removed from V and 3 bases from J, the gap between germline ends came to 17 bases. The CDR3 sequence: CASSQDGRGRPDTGELFF. CDR3 bases: TGTGCCAGCAGCCAAGATGGGCGGGGGCGCCCCGACACCGGGGAGCTGTTTTTT.

This clone was observed a handful of times. This sequence joins TRBV7-8 and TRBJ2-7; D is possibly TRBD2 (7 bases). Trimming removed 1 base at V and 5 bases at J, with 21 bases between. This CDR3 has 17 amino acids. Looked up from germline, CDR1 is SGHVS and CDR2 is FQNEAQ. The CDR3 region has the DNA TGTGCCAGCAGCTTAGACCGGATTTGGGGGGGCAACGACGAGCAGTACTTC. Residues: CASSLDRIWGGNDEQYF.

The chain combines TRBV9 with TRBJ2-1, with D unclear. V lost 3 bases to trimming and J lost 4 bases, with 11 bases between them. CDR3 size: 14 residues. The germline CDR1 and CDR2 sequences are SGDLS and YYNGEE. CDR3 bases: TGTGCCAGCAGCGCCAGAGGTCGGTACAATGAGCAGTTCTTC. It codes for CASSARGRYNEQFF.

This clone occurred many times. This rearrangement joins TRBV27 to TRBJ1-4; 9 nucleotides agree with TRBD1. Trimming cost V 4 bases and J 3 bases; bases outside gene matches: 9. Germline lookup yields CDR1 MNHEY and CDR2 SMNVEV (reference sequence). CDR3 length equals 17 residues. The CDR3 DNA follows: TGTGCCAGCAGTTCCGGGACAGGGTTTGTCTCTAATGAAAAACTGTTTTTT. Translated, it gives CASSSGTGFVSNEKLFF.

The chain employs TRBV7-2 and TRBJ1-1, with D maybe TRBD1 (6 bases). Between the trimmed V and J ends, which lost 3 bases and 5 bases, there was a span of 13 bases. Germline values: CDR1 SGHTA, CDR2 FQGNSA. The CDR3 loop spans 14 amino acids. CDR3 nucleotides: TGTGCCAGCAGCTTCACTACAGGGCAGACTGAAGCTTTCTTT. Its protein product is CASSFTTGQTEAFF.

This chain connects TRBV6-5 to TRBJ2-7, with 7 bases fitting TRBD2. The CDR3 runs to 15 residues. V was clipped by 0 bases and J by 3 bases; unmatched bases: 5. CDR1 MNHEY and CDR2 SVGAGI come from the germline V gene. CDR3 loop: CASSYSVASGYEQYF. The CDR3 DNA reads TGTGCCAGCAGTTACTCGGTTGCTAGCGGCTACGAGCAGTACTTC.

This clone was detected only once. CDR3 sequence: CASSYGSSGSSYEQYF. CDR3 nucleotide sequence: TGTGCCAGCAGTTACGGCTCTAGCGGGAGTTCCTACGAGCAGTACTTC. The chain is built from TRBV6-5 and TRBJ2-7; 10 bases map to TRBD2. CDR1 MNHEY and CDR2 SVGAGI come from the germline V gene. With V trimmed by 2 bases and J by 1 base, 5 bases remained unmatched. The length of the CDR3 is 16 residues.

This chain uses TRBV29-1 with TRBJ2-2, with 11 bases matching TRBD2. CDR3 length equals 14 residues. Germline lookup yields CDR1 SQVTM and CDR2 ANQGSEA. The V gene end was trimmed by 4 bases and the J gene end by 5 bases; junction bases not matched to a gene: 3. The CDR3 is CSVATSGNTGELFF. The CDR3, as DNA: TGCAGCGTTGCGACTAGCGGGAATACCGGGGAGCTGTTTTTT.

CDR3 protein: CASSQASRYEQFF. CDR3 DNA sequence: TGTGCCAGCAGCCAAGCAAGCCGTTATGAGCAGTTCTTC. The V gene is TRBV3-1 (or the pseudogene TRBV3-2), the J gene TRBJ2-1; D is undetermined. This CDR3 spans 13 amino acids. Germline loops: CDR1 LGHDT, CDR2 YNNKEL (reference sequence). Trimming took off 1 base at V and 8 bases at J, with 9 bases between the two ends.

The V call is TRBV7-2, the J call TRBJ2-1; TRBD1 might be the D (8 bases). Trimming left V 6 bases short and J 5 bases short, with 20 bases between. Per the germline V gene, CDR1 is SGHTA and CDR2 is FQGNSA. CDR3 size: 16 residues. In DNA form, the CDR3 reads TGTGCCAGCAGTCTACAGGGGGGGATTTCGAACAATGAGCAGTTCTTC. Its protein product is CASSLQGGISNNEQFF.

The rearrangement joins TRBV7-8 to TRBJ2-7; TRBD2 is a possible D gene (5 bases). Germline CDR1 is SGHVS and CDR2 is FQNEAQ. The V and J ends lost 8 bases and 4 bases respectively, with 18 bases between them. The CDR3 consists of 14 residues. As DNA, the CDR3 is TGTGCCAGCTCCTACGAGGGCGGGCGGTACGAGCAGTACTTC. This sequence encodes CASSYEGGRYEQYF.

This chain's CDR3 is CASSGAWRDTQYF. CDR3 sequence (DNA): TGTGCCAGCAGTGGGGCCTGGCGGGATACGCAGTATTTT. The gene calls are TRBV27 and TRBJ2-3, with TRBD1 as a possible D gene (5 bases). The CDR3 spans 13 residues. Trimming pared 5 bases from V and 6 bases from J, leaving 12 bases between. Per the germline V gene, CDR1 is MNHEY and CDR2 is SMNVEV (reference sequence).

The chain employs TRBV4-2 and TRBJ1-2; 8 nucleotides align to TRBD1. Germline V gene sequence: CDR1 LGHNA, CDR2 YNFKEQ. Germline trimming cut 3 bases from V and 8 bases from J; bases unmatched to any gene: 8. This CDR3 comprises 14 residues. The CDR3 DNA reads TGTGCCAGCAGCCATGTTACAGGGGGTGGGGGCTACACCTTC. Protein: CASSHVTGGGGYTF.

V usage is TRBV2 and J usage is TRBJ2-1; D is uncertain. The length of the CDR3 is 12 residues. Trimming left V 4 bases short and J 10 bases short, with 11 bases between. Germline CDR1 and CDR2: SNHLY and FYNNEI. CDR3 sequence (DNA): TGTGCCAGCAGTGTTGACATGACGGAGCAGTTCTTC. This gives the protein CASSVDMTEQFF.

The CDR3 protein is CASSVDRGRAETQYF. As DNA, the CDR3 is TGTGCCAGCAGCGTAGACAGGGGGCGTGCGGAGACCCAGTACTTC. The chain combines TRBV5-4 with TRBJ2-5, with 10 positions matching TRBD1. The junction had 8 bases not matched to a gene; V was cut back by 4 bases and J by 5 bases. The CDR3 covers 15 residues. Germline CDR1 SGHNT, CDR2 YYREEE (reference sequence). The full variable domain, with the rest looked up from reference TRBV5-4 and TRBJ2-5, is ETGVTQSPTHLIKTRGQQVTLRCSSQSGHNTVSWYQQALGQGPQFIFQYYREEENGRGNFPPRFSGLQFPNYSSELNVNALELDDSALYLCASSVDRGRAETQYFGPGTRLLVL.

The chain uses TRBV28 and TRBJ2-3; 10 bases map to TRBD1. Per germline, CDR1 MDHEN and CDR2 SYDVKM. V dropped 6 bases and J dropped 5; count of bases not matched to a gene: 11. CDR3 length equals 16 residues. The CDR3 region has the DNA TGTGCCAGCAGCCCACCGGGACAGGGGTTTGGAGATACGCAGTATTTT. Protein: CASSPPGQGFGDTQYF.

The V call is TRBV3-1 (or the pseudogene TRBV3-2), the J call TRBJ2-1, with 10 bases matching TRBD1. The CDR3 runs 15 residues. Germline loops: CDR1 LGHDT, CDR2 YNNKEL (reference sequence). V shed 2 bases, J shed 6 bases, and the junction held 4 bases outside the gene matches. Written as DNA, the CDR3 is TGTGCCAGCAGCCAAACGGGACAGGGGCTCAATGAGCAGTTCTTC. Encoded protein: CASSQTGQGLNEQFF.